Below are 4 T cell receptor beta chains sequenced from a single sample in a study of a mutant IDH1 vaccine in newly diagnosed glioma. Here immunoSEQ multiplex PCR was the method, and the copy in TCRdb shows in-frame clones only, minus some. Of some 70,000 clones listed, over 70% are singletons. These receptors have no identified antigens. Stated time point: week 23, last vaccination. Vaccination used 300 ug of mutant IDH1 20-mer peptide per dose, with topical imiquimod. The sample here was PBMCs, taken from a glioma patient whose treatment included an IDH1 peptide vaccine. The origin of the receptors is a young man with glioma.

V usage is TRBV27 and J usage is TRBJ2-6; D not certain. Germline values: CDR1 MNHEY, CDR2 SMNVEV (reference sequence). The CDR3 runs 20 residues. V was pared by 4 bases and J by 1 base, with 23 bases between. CDR3 sequence (DNA): TGTGCCAGCAGTTCCCAAAGCGTTTTCGTACTGAATTCTGGGGCCAACGTCCTGACTTTC. This gives the protein CASSSQSVFVLNSGANVLTF.

V is TRBV5-6 and J is TRBJ2-2, with 8 bases lining up with TRBD2. The germline gives CDR1 SGHDT, CDR2 YYEEEE. This CDR3 is 14 amino acids long. V lost 0 bases and J lost 7; bases outside the gene matches: 2. CDR3 sequence: CASSLEAGVGELFF. CDR3 nucleotide sequence: TGTGCCAGCAGCTTGGAAGCGGGAGTCGGGGAGCTGTTTTTT. Full variable domain (remainder filled in from reference TRBV5-6 and TRBJ2-2): DAGVTQSPTHLIKTRGQQVTLRCSPKSGHDTVSWYQQALGQGPQFIFQYYEEEERQRGNFPDRFSGHQFPNYSSELNVNALLLGDSALYLCASSLEAGVGELFFGEGSRLTVL.

V gene TRBV29-1 combines with J gene TRBJ1-1; D gene uncertain. This CDR3 spans 13 amino acids. Germline assignment: CDR1 SQVTM and CDR2 ANQGSEA. V was trimmed by 4 bases and J by 3 bases, leaving 12 bases between them. The CDR3 loop is CSVAPRGYTEAFF. Written as DNA, the CDR3 is TGCAGCGTTGCCCCGCGCGGCTACACTGAAGCTTTCTTT.

The chain has TRBV4-2 and TRBJ1-4; D call uncertain. Germline V gives CDR1 LGHNA, CDR2 YNFKEQ. This CDR3 is built from 15 residues. Trimming took off 0 bases at V and 8 bases at J, with 13 bases between the two ends. The CDR3 nucleotides read TGTGCCAGCAGCCAAGATTCAGCCTTTCTGGAAAAACTGTTTTTT. Amino acid sequence: CASSQDSAFLEKLFF.